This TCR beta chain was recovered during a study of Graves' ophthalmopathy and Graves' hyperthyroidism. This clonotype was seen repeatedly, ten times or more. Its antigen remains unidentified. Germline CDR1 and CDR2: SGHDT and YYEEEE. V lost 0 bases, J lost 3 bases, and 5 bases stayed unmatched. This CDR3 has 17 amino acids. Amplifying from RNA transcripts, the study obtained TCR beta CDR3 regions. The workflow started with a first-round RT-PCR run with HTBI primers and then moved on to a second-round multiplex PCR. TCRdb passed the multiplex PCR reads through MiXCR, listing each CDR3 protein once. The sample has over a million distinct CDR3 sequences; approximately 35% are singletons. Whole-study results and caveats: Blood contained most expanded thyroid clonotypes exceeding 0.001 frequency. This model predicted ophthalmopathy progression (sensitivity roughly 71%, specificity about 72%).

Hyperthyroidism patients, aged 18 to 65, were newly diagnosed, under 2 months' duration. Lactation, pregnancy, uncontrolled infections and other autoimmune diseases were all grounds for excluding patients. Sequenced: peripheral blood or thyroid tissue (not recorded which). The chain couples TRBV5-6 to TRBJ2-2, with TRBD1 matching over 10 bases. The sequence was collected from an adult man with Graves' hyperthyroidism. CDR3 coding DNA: TGTGCCAGCAGCTTGGGACAGGGGGCCGTCGACACCGGGGAGCTGTTTTTT. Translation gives CASSLGQGAVDTGELFF.